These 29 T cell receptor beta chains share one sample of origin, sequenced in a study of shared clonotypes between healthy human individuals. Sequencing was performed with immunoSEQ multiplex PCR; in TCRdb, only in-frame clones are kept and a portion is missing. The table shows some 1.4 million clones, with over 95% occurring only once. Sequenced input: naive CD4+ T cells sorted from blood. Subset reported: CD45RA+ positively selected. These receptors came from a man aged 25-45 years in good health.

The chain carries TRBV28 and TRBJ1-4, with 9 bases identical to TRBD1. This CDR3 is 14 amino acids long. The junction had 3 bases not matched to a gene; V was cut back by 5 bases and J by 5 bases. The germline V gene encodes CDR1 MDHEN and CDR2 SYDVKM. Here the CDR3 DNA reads TGTGCCAGCAGTCCACAGGGGGCGAATGAAAAACTGTTTTTT. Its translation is CASSPQGANEKLFF.

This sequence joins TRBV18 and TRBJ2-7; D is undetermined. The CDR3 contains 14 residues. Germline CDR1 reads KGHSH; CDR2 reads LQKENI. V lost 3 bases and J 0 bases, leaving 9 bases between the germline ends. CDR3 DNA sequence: TGTGCCAGCTCACCTTATACGGACTCCTACGAGCAGTACTTC. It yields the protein CASSPYTDSYEQYF.

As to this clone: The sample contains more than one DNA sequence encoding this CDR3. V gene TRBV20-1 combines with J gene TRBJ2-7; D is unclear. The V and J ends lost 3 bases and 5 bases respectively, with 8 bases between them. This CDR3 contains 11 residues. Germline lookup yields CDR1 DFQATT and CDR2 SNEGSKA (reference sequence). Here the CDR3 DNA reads TGCAGTGCTAGCCTAAGGAACGAGCAGTACTTC. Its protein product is CSASLRNEQYF.

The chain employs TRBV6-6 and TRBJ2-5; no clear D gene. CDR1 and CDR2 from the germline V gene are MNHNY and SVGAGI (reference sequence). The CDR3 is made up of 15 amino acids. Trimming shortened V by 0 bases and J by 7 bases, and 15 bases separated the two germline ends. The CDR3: CASSYSITDGGTQYF. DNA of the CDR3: TGTGCCAGCAGTTACTCGATTACAGACGGCGGGACCCAGTACTTC.

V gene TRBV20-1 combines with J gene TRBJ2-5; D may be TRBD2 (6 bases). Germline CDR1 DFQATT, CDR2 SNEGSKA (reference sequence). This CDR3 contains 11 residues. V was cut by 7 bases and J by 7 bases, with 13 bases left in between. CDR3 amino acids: CSGGPEGTQYF. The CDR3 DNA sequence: TGCAGTGGAGGGCCGGAGGGGACCCAGTACTTC.

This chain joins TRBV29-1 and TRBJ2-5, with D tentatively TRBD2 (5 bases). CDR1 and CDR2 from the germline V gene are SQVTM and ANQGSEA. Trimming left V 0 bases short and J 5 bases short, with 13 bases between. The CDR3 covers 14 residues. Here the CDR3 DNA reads TGCAGCGTTGAAGACAGGACTCGCCTGGAGACCCAGTACTTC. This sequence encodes CSVEDRTRLETQYF.

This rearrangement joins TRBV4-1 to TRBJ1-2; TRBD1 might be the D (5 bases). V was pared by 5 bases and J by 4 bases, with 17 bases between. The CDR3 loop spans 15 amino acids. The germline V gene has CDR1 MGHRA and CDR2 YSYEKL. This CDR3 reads CASSKQKTESYGYTF. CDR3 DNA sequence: TGCGCCAGCAGCAAACAGAAGACAGAAAGCTATGGCTACACCTTC.

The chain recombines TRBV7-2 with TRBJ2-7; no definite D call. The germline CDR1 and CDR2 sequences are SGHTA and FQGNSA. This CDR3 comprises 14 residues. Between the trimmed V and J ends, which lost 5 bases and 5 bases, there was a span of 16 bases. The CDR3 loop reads CASSPSRQSHEQYF. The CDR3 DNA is TGTGCCAGCAGCCCAAGTAGGCAATCCCACGAGCAGTACTTC.

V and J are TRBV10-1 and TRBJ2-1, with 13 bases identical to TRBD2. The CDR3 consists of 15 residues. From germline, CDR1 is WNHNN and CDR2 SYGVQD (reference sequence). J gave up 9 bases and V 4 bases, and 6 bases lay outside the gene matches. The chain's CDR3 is CASSGTSGRTGEQFF. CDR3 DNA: TGCGCCAGCAGTGGGACTAGCGGGAGAACGGGTGAGCAGTTCTTC.

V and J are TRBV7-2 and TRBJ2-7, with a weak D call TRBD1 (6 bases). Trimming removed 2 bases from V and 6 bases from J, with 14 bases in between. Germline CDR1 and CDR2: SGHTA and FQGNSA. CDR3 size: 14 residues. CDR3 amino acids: CASSLRAGVGEQYF. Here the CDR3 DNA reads TGTGCCAGCAGCTTACGCGCAGGGGTCGGCGAGCAGTACTTC.

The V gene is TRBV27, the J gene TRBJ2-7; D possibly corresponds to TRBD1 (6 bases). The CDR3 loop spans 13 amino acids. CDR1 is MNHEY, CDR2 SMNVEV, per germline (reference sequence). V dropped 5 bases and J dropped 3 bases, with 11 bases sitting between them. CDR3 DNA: TGTGCCAGCAGTCGGGGACATCTCTACGAGCAGTACTTC. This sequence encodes CASSRGHLYEQYF.

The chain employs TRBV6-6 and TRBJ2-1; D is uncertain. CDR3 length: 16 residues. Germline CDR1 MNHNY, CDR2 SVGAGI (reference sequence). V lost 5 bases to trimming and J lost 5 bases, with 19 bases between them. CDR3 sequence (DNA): TGTGCCAGCAGTAACGAGAGAGAGCGCAGAGACAATGAGCAGTTCTTC. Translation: CASSNERERRDNEQFF.

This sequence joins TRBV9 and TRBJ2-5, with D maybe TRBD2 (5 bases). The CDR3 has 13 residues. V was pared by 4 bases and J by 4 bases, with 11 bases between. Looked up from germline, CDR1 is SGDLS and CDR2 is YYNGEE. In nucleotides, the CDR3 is TGTGCCAGCAGCCAACTAGGACGAGAGACCCAGTACTTC. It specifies CASSQLGRETQYF. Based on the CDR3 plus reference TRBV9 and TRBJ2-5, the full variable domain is DSGVTQTPKHLITATGQRVTLRCSPRSGDLSVYWYQQSLDQGLQFLIQYYNGEERAKGNILERFSAQQFPDLHSELNLSSLELGDSALYFCASSQLGRETQYFGPGTRLLVL.

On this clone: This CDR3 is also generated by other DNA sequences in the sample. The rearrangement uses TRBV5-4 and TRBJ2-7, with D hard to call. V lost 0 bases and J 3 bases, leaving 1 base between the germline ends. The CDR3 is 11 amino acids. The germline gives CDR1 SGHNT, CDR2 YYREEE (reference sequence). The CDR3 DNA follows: TGTGCCAGCAGCTTGGGCTACGAGCAGTACTTC. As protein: CASSLGYEQYF. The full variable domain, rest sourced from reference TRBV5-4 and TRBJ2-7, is ETGVTQSPTHLIKTRGQQVTLRCSSQSGHNTVSWYQQALGQGPQFIFQYYREEENGRGNFPPRFSGLQFPNYSSELNVNALELDDSALYLCASSLGYEQYFGPGTRLTVT.

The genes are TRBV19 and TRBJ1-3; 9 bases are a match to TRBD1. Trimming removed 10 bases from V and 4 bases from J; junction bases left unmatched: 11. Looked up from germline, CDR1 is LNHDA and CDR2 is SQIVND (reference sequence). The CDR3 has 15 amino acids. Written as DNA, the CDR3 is TGTGCCACCTCAACACAGGGGGCTAGCGGAAACACCATATATTTT. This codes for CATSTQGASGNTIYF.

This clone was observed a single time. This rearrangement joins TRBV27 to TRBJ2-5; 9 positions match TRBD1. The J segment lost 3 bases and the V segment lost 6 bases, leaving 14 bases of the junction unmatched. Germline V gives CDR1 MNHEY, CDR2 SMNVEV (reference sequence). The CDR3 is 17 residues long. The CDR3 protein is CASRPPMGQGLEETQYF. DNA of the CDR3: TGTGCCAGCAGGCCCCCGATGGGACAGGGACTGGAAGAGACCCAGTACTTC.

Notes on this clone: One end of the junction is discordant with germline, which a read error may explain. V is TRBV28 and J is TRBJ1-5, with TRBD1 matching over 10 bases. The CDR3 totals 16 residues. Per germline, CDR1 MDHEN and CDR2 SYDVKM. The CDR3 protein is CASSARDRGGNQPQHF. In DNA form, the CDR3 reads TGTGCCAGCAGCGCGAGGGACAGGGGCGGCAACCAGCCCCAGCATTTT.

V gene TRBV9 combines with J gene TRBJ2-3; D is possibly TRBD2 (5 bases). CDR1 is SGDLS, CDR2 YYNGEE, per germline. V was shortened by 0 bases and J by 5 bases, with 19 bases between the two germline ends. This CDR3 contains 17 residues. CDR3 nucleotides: TGTGCCAGCAGCGTAGCCGGGAATTCGGCCATGGGAGATACGCAGTATTTT. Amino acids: CASSVAGNSAMGDTQYF.

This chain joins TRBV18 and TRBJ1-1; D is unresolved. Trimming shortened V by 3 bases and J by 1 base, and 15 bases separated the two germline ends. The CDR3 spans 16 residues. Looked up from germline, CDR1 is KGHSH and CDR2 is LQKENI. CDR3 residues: CASSPRELGGNTEAFF. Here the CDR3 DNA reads TGTGCCAGCTCACCTCGGGAGCTAGGAGGGAACACTGAAGCTTTCTTT.

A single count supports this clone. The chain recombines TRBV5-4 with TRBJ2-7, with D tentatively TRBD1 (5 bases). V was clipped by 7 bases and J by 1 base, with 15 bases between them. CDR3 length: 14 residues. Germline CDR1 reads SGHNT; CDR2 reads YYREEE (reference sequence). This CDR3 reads CASSLQDTSYEQYF. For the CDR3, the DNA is TGTGCCAGCTCACTCCAGGACACTTCCTACGAGCAGTACTTC.

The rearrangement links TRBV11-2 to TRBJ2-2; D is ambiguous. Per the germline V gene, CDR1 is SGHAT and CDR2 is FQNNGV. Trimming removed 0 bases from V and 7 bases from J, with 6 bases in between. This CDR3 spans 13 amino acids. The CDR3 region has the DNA TGTGCCAGCAGCTTAGATGGGGACGGGGAGCTGTTTTTT. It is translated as CASSLDGDGELFF. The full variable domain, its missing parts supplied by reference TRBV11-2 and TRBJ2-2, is EAGVAQSPRYKIIEKRQSVAFWCNPISGHATLYWYQQILGQGPKLLIQFQNNGVVDDSQLPKDRFSAERLKGVDSTLKIQPAKLEDSAVYLCASSLDGDGELFFGEGSRLTVL.

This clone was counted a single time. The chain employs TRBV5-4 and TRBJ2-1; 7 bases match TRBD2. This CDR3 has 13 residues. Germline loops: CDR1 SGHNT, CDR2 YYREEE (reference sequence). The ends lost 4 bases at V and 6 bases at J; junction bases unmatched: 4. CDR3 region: CASSEGTTNEQFF. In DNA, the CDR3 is TGTGCCAGCAGCGAAGGGACTACCAATGAGCAGTTCTTC.

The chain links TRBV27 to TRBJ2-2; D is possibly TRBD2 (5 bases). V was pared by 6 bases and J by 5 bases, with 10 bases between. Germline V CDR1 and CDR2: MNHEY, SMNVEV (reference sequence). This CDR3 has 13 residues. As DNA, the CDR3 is TGTGCCAGCAGATCTACTAGAACCGGGGAGCTGTTTTTT. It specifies CASRSTRTGELFF.

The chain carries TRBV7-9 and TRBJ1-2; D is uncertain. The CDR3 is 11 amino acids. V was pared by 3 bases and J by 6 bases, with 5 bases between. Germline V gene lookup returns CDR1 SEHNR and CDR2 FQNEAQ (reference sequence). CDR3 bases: TGTGCCAGCAGCTTTGAGAATGGCTACACCTTC. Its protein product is CASSFENGYTF.

The DNA of the CDR3 is TGTGCCAGCAGCTTTATGGAGGGGAGCGAAAAACTGTTTTTT. Encoded protein: CASSFMEGSEKLFF. The V gene is TRBV7-9, the J gene TRBJ1-4; a weak D match, TRBD1 (5 bases). V was shortened by 3 bases and J by 8 bases, with 13 bases between the two germline ends. CDR3 length equals 14 residues. The germline gives CDR1 SEHNR, CDR2 FQNEAQ (reference sequence). Full variable domain (remainder filled in from reference TRBV7-9 and TRBJ1-4): DTGVSQNPRHKITKRGQNVTFRCDPISEHNRLYWYRQTLGQGPEFLTYFQNEAQLEKSRLLSDRFSAERPKGSFSTLEIQRTEQGDSAMYLCASSFMEGSEKLFFGSGTQLSVL.

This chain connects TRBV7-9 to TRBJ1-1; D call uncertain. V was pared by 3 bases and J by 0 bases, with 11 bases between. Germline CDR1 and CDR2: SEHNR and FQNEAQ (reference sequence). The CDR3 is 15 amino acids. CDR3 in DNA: TGTGCCAGCAGCTTGTGGGTCGGGATGAACACTGAAGCTTTCTTT. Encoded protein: CASSLWVGMNTEAFF.

CDR3 nucleotides: TGTGCCAGCACCTCTATCACAGATACGCAGTATTTT. Protein: CASTSITDTQYF. The V and J genes are TRBV27 and TRBJ2-3; D gene unclear. The germline V and J ends were trimmed by 7 bases and 2 bases, with 7 bases remaining between them. Germline V CDR1 and CDR2: MNHEY, SMNVEV (reference sequence). This CDR3 is 12 amino acids long.

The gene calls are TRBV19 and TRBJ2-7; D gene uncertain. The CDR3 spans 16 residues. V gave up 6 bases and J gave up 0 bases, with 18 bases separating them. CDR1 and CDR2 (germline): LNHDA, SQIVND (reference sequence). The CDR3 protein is CASSLIHTAASYEQYF. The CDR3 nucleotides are TGTGCCAGTAGCCTGATCCACACCGCTGCCTCCTACGAGCAGTACTTC.

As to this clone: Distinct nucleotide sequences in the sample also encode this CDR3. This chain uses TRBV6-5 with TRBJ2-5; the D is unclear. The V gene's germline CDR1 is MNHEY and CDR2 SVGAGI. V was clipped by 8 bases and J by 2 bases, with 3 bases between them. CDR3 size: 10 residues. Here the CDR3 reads CASGQETQYF. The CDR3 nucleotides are TGTGCCAGCGGACAAGAGACCCAGTACTTC.